The 30 T cell receptor beta chains reported below all come from one sample, sequenced in a study (dated by TCRdb to between 2015 and 2016). Library method: RT-PCR. Reads for this sample came from an Illumina MiSeq. TCRdb's own reprocessing of the public reads used fastp at Q25 and MiXCR and kept productive beta chains. Each record represents a unique CDR3 protein, reported with the most common genes and DNA among its rows. This sample holds approximately 720,000 distinct CDR3 sequences; 12% to 15% were observed only once. 3.6% of the sample is in the top ten clones. Source material: memory CD4+ T cells from blood. All receptors come from a female donor in good health, serving as a healthy control.

In this sample, this clonotype turned up many times. The chain couples TRBV12-3 or TRBV12-4 to TRBJ2-1; TRBD2 might be the D (5 bases). The ends were cut back, 5 bases at V and 5 bases at J, with 16 bases in the middle. CDR3 length: 15 residues. The CDR3 region is CASSGLSGAHNEQFF. The CDR3 nucleotides are TGTGCCAGCAGTGGTCTGAGCGGAGCTCACAATGAGCAGTTCTTC.

The table lists this clonotype with many counts. This chain links TRBV12-3 or TRBV12-4 with TRBJ1-5; D ambiguous. The ends were cut back, 4 bases at V and 5 bases at J, with 3 bases in the middle. The CDR3 consists of 11 residues. The CDR3 sequence is CASSSDQPQHF. CDR3 bases: TGTGCCAGCAGTTCGGATCAGCCCCAGCATTTT.

The chain employs TRBV6-5 and TRBJ1-5; unclear D gene. V lost 2 bases to trimming and J lost 3 bases, with 11 bases between them. The CDR3 consists of 15 residues. Germline-derived CDR1 and CDR2 are MNHEY and SVGAGI. The DNA of the CDR3 is TGTGCCAGCAGTTACCAGGCTCCCCTCAATCAGCCCCAGCATTTT. Residues: CASSYQAPLNQPQHF.

In this sample, this clonotype turned up a few times. The chain couples TRBV7-2 to TRBJ1-6; D unclear. The CDR3 has 14 residues. CDR1 and CDR2 (germline): SGHTA, FQGNSA. Deletions cut 6 bases from V and 10 bases from J, with 16 bases between. CDR3 DNA: TGTGCCAGCAGTTTATACGGGCCGGAATCACCCCTCCACTTT. It codes for CASSLYGPESPLHF.

This clonotype was found a few times. The chain recombines TRBV10-3 with TRBJ2-7; D remains ambiguous. CDR3 length equals 15 residues. Germline CDR1 is ENHRY and CDR2 is SYGVKD. The ends were cut back, 3 bases at V and 0 bases at J, with 12 bases in the middle. CDR3 residues: CAISDTGRSSYEQYF. CDR3 nucleotide sequence: TGTGCCATCAGTGACACTGGACGGAGCTCCTACGAGCAGTACTTC.

The V call is TRBV7-2, the J call TRBJ2-5; no clear D. The V and J ends lost 3 bases and 5 bases respectively, with 7 bases between them. The V gene's germline CDR1 is SGHTA and CDR2 FQGNSA. There are 12 residues in the CDR3. The CDR3 DNA reads as TGTGCCAGCAGCTTCAATATGGAGACCCAGTACTTC. Residues: CASSFNMETQYF.

The chain recombines TRBV6-1 with TRBJ1-1; 8 bases agree with TRBD1. Trimming at V came to 6 bases and at J to 4 bases, leaving 4 bases not matched to a gene. Germline V CDR1 and CDR2: MNHNS, SASEGT. The length of the CDR3 is 13 residues. DNA of the CDR3: TGTGCCAGCAGCCCAGGGGGCTTCACTGAAGCTTTCTTT. Residues: CASSPGGFTEAFF.

The V call is TRBV6-2 or TRBV6-3, the J call TRBJ2-2, with 9 bases that match TRBD1. V dropped 7 bases and J dropped 6; count of bases not matched to a gene: 9. CDR3 length: 15 residues. CDR1 MNHEY and CDR2 SVGEGT come from the germline V gene. In DNA, the CDR3 is TGTGCCAGCACCCACACAGGGGGCGCTCCCGGGGAGCTGTTTTTT. The encoded protein is CASTHTGGAPGELFF.

This clonotype was recorded at least ten times. The chain combines TRBV6-5 with TRBJ2-3, with D unresolved. The CDR3 runs to 14 residues. CDR1 is MNHEY and CDR2 is SVGAGI in the germline V gene. Trimming pared 6 bases from V and 1 base from J, leaving 11 bases between. Here the CDR3 reads CASSRLWGTDTQYF. DNA for the CDR3: TGTGCCAGCAGCCGCCTATGGGGCACAGATACGCAGTATTTT.

A word on this clonotype: The junction shows a germline mismatch at one end, possibly a read error. The V gene is TRBV7-2, the J gene TRBJ1-4; D perhaps matches TRBD1 (6 bases). Germline V gene data show CDR1 as SGHTA and CDR2 as FQGNSA. The CDR3 is 15 residues long. The CDR3 coding sequence is TGTGCCAGCACCCCTCGCCAGGGGAGGGATGAAAACCTGTTTTTT. Its translation: CASTPRQGRDENLFF.

V is TRBV10-3 and J is TRBJ1-3; the match to TRBD1 covers 9 bases. V shed 3 bases and J 0 bases; nucleotides not matched to a gene: 3. The CDR3 length is 16 residues. CDR1 and CDR2 from the germline V gene are ENHRY and SYGVKD. CDR3 bases: TGTGCCATCAGTGACACAGGGGGCAACTCTGGAAACACCATATATTTT. Translating it yields CAISDTGGNSGNTIYF.

V is TRBV6-2 or TRBV6-3 and J is TRBJ2-7, with 12 nucleotides matching TRBD2. The germline V gene encodes CDR1 MNHEY and CDR2 SVGEGT. The junction had 23 bases not matched to a gene; V was cut back by 10 bases and J by 1 base. This CDR3 has 20 amino acids. The CDR3, as DNA: TGTGCCACCAGACCTGGGCCCACTAGCGGGAGGCCTACACTTTCCTACGAGCAGTACTTC. Translation: CATRPGPTSGRPTLSYEQYF.

This clonotype was seen a few times. This chain links TRBV10-2 with TRBJ2-1; 9 positions match TRBD2. This CDR3 spans 14 amino acids. Germline-derived CDR1 and CDR2 are WSHSY and SAAADI. Unmatched junction bases numbered 6, after V lost 5 bases and J lost 7 bases. The chain's CDR3 is CASSRGRALNEQFF. CDR3 nucleotides: TGCGCCAGCAGTCGCGGGAGGGCCTTGAATGAGCAGTTCTTC.

The chain recombines TRBV5-1 with TRBJ2-7, with a possible D match to TRBD2 (6 bases). CDR3 length: 15 amino acids. CDR1 is SGHRS and CDR2 is YFSETQ in the germline V gene. V was pared by 2 bases and J by 2 bases, with 14 bases between. In nucleotides, the CDR3 is TGCGCCAGCAGCTTCGATGGGACTTTTCCCTACGAGCAGTACTTC. It encodes CASSFDGTFPYEQYF.

CDR3 in amino acids: CASSQDRQGSAFF. The CDR3 DNA follows: TGCGCCAGCAGCCAAGATCGGCAGGGATCAGCTTTCTTT. The chain carries TRBV4-3 and TRBJ1-1, with D perhaps TRBD1 (5 bases). CDR1 is LGHNA and CDR2 is YSLEER in the germline V gene. Trimming removed 0 bases from V and 10 bases from J, with 12 bases in between. The length of the CDR3 is 13 residues.

A few counts support this clonotype. The V and J genes are TRBV11-2 and TRBJ1-6; D might be TRBD1 (6 bases). Per the germline V gene, CDR1 is SGHAT and CDR2 is FQNNGV. The V gene lost 6 bases and the J gene lost 6 bases, with 15 bases spanning the gap. This CDR3 region has 15 residues. In DNA, the CDR3 is TGTGCCAGCAGACCGGGGGGGGCGCTTAATTCACCCCTCCACTTT. Its protein is CASRPGGALNSPLHF.

This clonotype was seen more than once but under ten times. In DNA form, the CDR3 reads TGCGCCAGCAGCTTGGGAGATTGGCGAATCAACACCATATATTTT. It encodes CASSLGDWRINTIYF. This chain uses TRBV5-1 with TRBJ1-3; D remains unclear. V shed 0 bases and J shed 7 bases, with 14 bases lying between them. Germline V lookup: CDR1 SGHRS, CDR2 YFSETQ. The CDR3 has 15 residues.

The chain is built from TRBV7-2 and TRBJ1-1, with unresolved D. Deletions cut 2 bases from V and 0 bases from J, with 10 bases between. This CDR3 has 15 amino acids. The V gene's germline CDR1 is SGHTA and CDR2 FQGNSA. CDR3 region: CASSLSAALNTEAFF. CDR3 nucleotide sequence: TGTGCCAGCAGCTTATCGGCGGCCTTGAACACTGAAGCTTTCTTT.

The genes are TRBV20-1 and TRBJ1-5; D is ambiguous. The CDR3 has 15 amino acids. Germline CDR1 and CDR2: DFQATT and SNEGSKA (reference sequence). Trimming pared 3 bases from V and 7 bases from J, leaving 19 bases between. The CDR3 sequence: CSASYPAGSGQPQHF. DNA of the CDR3: TGCAGTGCTAGTTATCCGGCGGGGTCGGGGCAGCCCCAGCATTTT.

Only a few counts were recorded for this clonotype. The chain uses TRBV9 and TRBJ2-7; tentatively, D is TRBD2 (6 bases). CDR1 and CDR2 (germline): SGDLS, YYNGEE. V lost 3 bases to trimming and J lost 3 bases, with 16 bases between them. The CDR3 has 15 residues. The CDR3 DNA sequence: TGTGCCAGCAGCGCCCGGGACTCCATCTACTACGAGCAGTACTTC. Its translation is CASSARDSIYYEQYF.

This clonotype was counted only a few times. The chain is built from TRBV24-1 and TRBJ2-2, with D tentatively TRBD2 (6 bases). The CDR3 is 15 residues long. Germline loops: CDR1 KGHDR, CDR2 SFDVKD. The V gene lost 11 bases and the J gene lost 0 bases, with 15 bases spanning the gap. The CDR3 nucleotides are TGTGCCAGCAGCTACGGGAGTGCGAACACCGGGGAGCTGTTTTTT. As protein: CASSYGSANTGELFF.

This clonotype was seen many times. This chain joins TRBV5-6 and TRBJ2-2, with D perhaps TRBD2 (5 bases). The CDR3 runs 12 residues. The germline gives CDR1 SGHDT, CDR2 YYEEEE. The V and J ends lost 7 bases and 10 bases respectively, with 14 bases between them. The CDR3 is CASRRWGAELFF. In DNA, the CDR3 is TGTGCCAGCCGCCGGTGGGGAGCGGAGCTGTTTTTT.

Remarks on this clonotype: This clone may be a read error of a much larger clone one base away. The chain combines TRBV7-2 with TRBJ2-7, with 7 bases aligning to TRBD1. Germline V gene sequence: CDR1 SGHTA, CDR2 FQGNSA. The junction had 6 bases not matched to a gene; V was cut back by 5 bases and J by 2 bases. The CDR3 is 14 amino acids. In DNA, the CDR3 is TGTGCCAGCAGCCCGACAGGGTTGACCTACGAGCAGTACTTC. This gives the protein CASSPTGLTYEQYF.

On this clonotype: Possible read error: a much larger clone is one base away. The chain carries TRBV12-3 or TRBV12-4 and TRBJ1-2; unclear D gene. Trimming removed 7 bases from V and 5 bases from J, with 14 bases in between. The CDR3 is 13 residues long. CDR3 sequence reads: CASNSREWYGYTF. In nucleotides, the CDR3 is TGTGCCAGCAACTCTAGGGAGTGGTATGGCTACACCTTC.

This sequence joins TRBV7-2 and TRBJ2-5, with no clear D. V was trimmed by 2 bases and J by 5 bases, leaving 15 bases between them. CDR1 and CDR2 (germline): SGHTA, FQGNSA. There are 15 residues in the CDR3. CDR3 region: CASSLITGGVETQYF. In nucleotides, the CDR3 is TGTGCCAGCAGCTTAATCACTGGTGGCGTGGAGACCCAGTACTTC.

V usage is TRBV7-3 and J usage is TRBJ2-1, with TRBD1 identical over 7 bases. This CDR3 is 15 amino acids long. With 4 bases clipped from V and 6 bases from J, the junction kept 9 bases outside the gene matches. Germline lookup yields CDR1 SGHTA and CDR2 FQGTGA. CDR3 sequence (DNA): TGTGCCAGCAGCTACGCCGGGACAGAGCGCAATGAGCAGTTCTTC. This encodes CASSYAGTERNEQFF.

This clonotype was seen many times. The rearrangement uses TRBV12-3 or TRBV12-4 and TRBJ1-1, with 9 bases fitting TRBD1. The junction had 4 bases not matched to a gene; V was cut back by 3 bases and J by 5 bases. This CDR3 has 14 residues. In DNA, the CDR3 is TGTGCCAGCAGTTTCGACAGGGGGACGACTGAAGCTTTCTTT. It translates to CASSFDRGTTEAFF.

A few counts support this clonotype. The J gene is TRBJ2-3, the V gene TRBV7-2; tentative D call: TRBD2 (6 bases). From germline, CDR1 is SGHTA and CDR2 FQGNSA. Trimming shortened V by 4 bases and J by 0 bases, and 17 bases separated the two germline ends. The CDR3 length is 17 residues. This chain's CDR3 is CASSSSLAAASTDTQYF. Written as DNA, the CDR3 is TGTGCCAGCAGCTCGTCATTAGCGGCGGCTAGCACAGATACGCAGTATTTT.

The chain combines TRBV19 with TRBJ1-2; D unclear. V was cut by 5 bases and J by 1 base, with 11 bases left in between. Germline assignment: CDR1 LNHDA and CDR2 SQIVND (reference sequence). CDR3 length equals 14 residues. CDR3 amino acids: CASSPVGVNYGYTF. DNA for the CDR3: TGTGCCAGTAGTCCCGTTGGGGTTAACTATGGCTACACCTTC.

The chain is built from TRBV28 and TRBJ2-7; TRBD1 matches at 7 bases. CDR1 and CDR2 (germline): MDHEN, SYDVKM. CDR3 size: 13 residues. V trimming: 6 bases; J trimming: 5 bases; junction bases outside the gene matches: 7. The CDR3: CASSRQGTNEQYF. Here the CDR3 DNA reads TGTGCCAGCAGCCGACAGGGCACCAACGAGCAGTACTTC.